This TCR beta chain emerged from a study of early T cells in non-severe SARS-CoV-2 infection. Across the whole study: Unpaired chains resulted from sequencing bulk RNA of unsorted whole blood. Whole-study findings and limits: Anti-spike CD8 responses were favored in VDJdb matching, and private and CD4 specificities were missed.

Each cDNA molecule carried a unique molecular identifier. Each CDR3 protein is one row after TCRdb ran MiXCR on the 5' RACE reads. The data hold about 80,000 distinct CDR3 sequences, with roughly 12% observed a single time. The CDR3 spans 21 residues. V lost 7 bases, J lost 0 bases, and 32 bases lay in between. With regard to this clonotype: Its antigen is unidentified.

The origin of this receptor is an adult who was a healthcare worker with PCR-confirmed SARS-CoV-2 infection or an uninfected control (not recorded which). Input material: whole blood. This chain connects TRBV12-3 or TRBV12-4 to TRBJ2-3, with D perhaps TRBD2 (8 bases). The CDR3 DNA sequence: TGTGCCAGCAACAGCGACAGGGTCTCAAGCGGGAGCCACTCTAGCACAGATACGCAGTATTTT. Translated, it gives CASNSDRVSSGSHSSTDTQYF.